This T cell receptor beta chain was captured by sequencing in a study of T cell responses to AZD1222 COVID-19 vaccine (dated by TCRdb to the early 2020s). About the full investigation: AZD1222 recipients given second doses at about 4 weeks or at about 12 weeks were pooled, since spike-specific TCR depth and breadth were not found to differ between the two schedules. TCR sequencing covered 233 trial participants: 200 to 210 given two doses of AZD1222 and about 26 given two doses of MenACWY control vaccine. Trial participants were enrolled into age subgroups of 18-55, 56-69 and 70-plus years, which contained approximately 150, 30 and 60 TCR-sequenced participants, respectively.

Overall study results and their limits: Reportedly, close to half of the unique spike-specific TCRs recognized epitopes lying outside the regions that are mutated in the B.1.351 and B.1.1.7 variants. Because no samples from the day 14 peak response were available, repertoires could be characterized only after the peak T cell response. After two AZD1222 doses, spike-specific TCR breadth and depth were significantly higher than at day 0 and than in MenACWY recipients. Participants were mostly white British and included more females than males, and it was suggested by the authors that clonal diversity may have been underestimated. Only six or seven AZD1222 recipients were SARS-CoV-2 seropositive at baseline, limiting conclusions about previously exposed vaccinees. CD4 TCRs associated with the vaccine covered the entire spike protein, and the dominant responses were in regions 160-218 and 743-854. The 56-69-year group was small, and its depth increase did not reach significance, likely because of low power.

The CDR3 holds 15 amino acids from the cysteine to the phenylalanine. The entry retains the CDR3 DNA only, 45 bases that are in frame from base 1. The trim is 2 bases for V and 1 base for J, with a gap of 9 bases between the germline ends. CDR1 and CDR2, looked up from the germline V gene, are MDHEN and SYDVKM. The CDR3 regions of human TCRbeta chains were analyzed by immunosequencing. Turning to the authors' computational methods: TCRs in the repertoires were compared against a reference library of SARS-CoV-2-specific TCRs that had been generated with the MIRA antigen-specificity platform. Breadth was defined as the fraction of unique TCRs that were SARS-CoV-2-associated. Depth was defined as the fraction of total T cells that were SARS-CoV-2-associated. Using the MIRA data, each spike-specific TCR was mapped to the spike region that the TCR reacts to and placed in a CD4 or CD8 class. Log10-transformed breadth and depth values were compared by one-way ANOVA with Sidak's multiple comparisons tests. This is the immuneACCESS table as TCRdb keeps it, with only in-frame sequences that have V and J called. A part of the clones is gone; compared with another copy, unresolved V genes explain less than half, and the rest is unexplained. V and J calls and clone size are those listed in that table; D and trimming were worked out from the DNA. The sample table records roughly 97,000 clones; roughly 88% of these occur just once. Over 7.5% of the sample lies in the top ten.

The time point label for this specimen denotes: baseline before first vaccination. Vaccinee samples came from UK trials COV001 and COV002, including a single-blind randomized controlled phase 2/3 trial of AZD1222 (ChAdOx1 nCoV-19) in healthy adults. Trial participant PBMC samples were collected at day 0 and day 28 after the second dose for TCRbeta chain sequencing. On this clone: The clone's antigen remains unknown. Base qualities were left out, and no much larger clone turns up one base away.

This sample comprised peripheral blood, obtained on day 0 of AZD1222 vaccination. This sequence originates from an adult in good health. The rearranged chain carries TRBV28 and TRBJ2-4; TRBD2 is a possible D gene, resting on 5 matching bases. The CDR3 is CASSLEGWAKNIQYF. The sequenced DNA: TGTGCCAGCAGTTTAGAGGGTTGGGCCAAAAACATTCAGTACTTC. With the portions outside the CDR3 filled from the reference TRBV28 and TRBJ2-4 genes, the complete variable region becomes DVKVTQSSRYLVKRTGEKVFLECVQDMDHENMFWYRQDPGLGLRLIYFSYDVKMKEKGDIPEGYSVSREKKERFSLILESASTNQTSMYLCASSLEGWAKNIQYFGAGTRLSVL.